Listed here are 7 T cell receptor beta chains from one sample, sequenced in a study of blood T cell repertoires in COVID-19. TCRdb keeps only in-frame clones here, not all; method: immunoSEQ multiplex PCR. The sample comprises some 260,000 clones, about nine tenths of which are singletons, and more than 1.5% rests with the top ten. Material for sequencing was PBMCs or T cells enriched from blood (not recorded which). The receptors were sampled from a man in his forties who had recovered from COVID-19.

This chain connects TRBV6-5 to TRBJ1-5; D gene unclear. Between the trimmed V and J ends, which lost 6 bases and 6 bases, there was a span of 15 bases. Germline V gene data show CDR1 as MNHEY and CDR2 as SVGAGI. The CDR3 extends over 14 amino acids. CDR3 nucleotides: TGTGCCAGCAGCCCCTCTTTAGCGAGTCAGCCCCAGCATTTT. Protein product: CASSPSLASQPQHF.

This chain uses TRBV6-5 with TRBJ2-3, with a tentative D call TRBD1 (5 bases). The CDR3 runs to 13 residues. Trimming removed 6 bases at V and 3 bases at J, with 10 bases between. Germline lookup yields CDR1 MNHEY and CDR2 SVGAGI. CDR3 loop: CASRPSGTDTQYF. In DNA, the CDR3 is TGTGCCAGCAGGCCCTCAGGGACAGATACGCAGTATTTT.

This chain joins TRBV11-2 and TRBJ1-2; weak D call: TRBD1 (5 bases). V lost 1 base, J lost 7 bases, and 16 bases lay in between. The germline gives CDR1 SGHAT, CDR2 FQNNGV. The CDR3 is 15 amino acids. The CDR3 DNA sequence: TGTGCCAGCAGCTTAGCAGGCAGGGTCGCCTCTGGCTACACCTTC. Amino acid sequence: CASSLAGRVASGYTF. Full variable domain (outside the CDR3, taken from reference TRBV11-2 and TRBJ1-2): EAGVAQSPRYKIIEKRQSVAFWCNPISGHATLYWYQQILGQGPKLLIQFQNNGVVDDSQLPKDRFSAERLKGVDSTLKIQPAKLEDSAVYLCASSLAGRVASGYTFGSGTRLTVV.

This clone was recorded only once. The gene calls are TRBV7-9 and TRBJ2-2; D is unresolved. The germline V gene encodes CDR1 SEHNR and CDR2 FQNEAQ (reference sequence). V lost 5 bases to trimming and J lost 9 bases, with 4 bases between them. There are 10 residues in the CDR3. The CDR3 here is CASSLRELFF. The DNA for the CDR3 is TGTGCCAGCAGCCTACGGGAGCTGTTTTTT.

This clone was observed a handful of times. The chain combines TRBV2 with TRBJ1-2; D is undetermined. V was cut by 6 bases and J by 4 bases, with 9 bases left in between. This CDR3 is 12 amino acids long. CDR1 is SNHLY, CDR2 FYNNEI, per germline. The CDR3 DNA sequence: TGTGCCAGCAGCCGCAGAATCTATGGCTACACCTTC. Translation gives CASSRRIYGYTF.

As DNA, the CDR3 is TGTGCCTGCGAGGGGGCCGTTCAAGCCAAAAACATTCAGTACTTC. Protein product: CACEGAVQAKNIQYF. The J gene is TRBJ2-4, the V gene TRBV30, with 7 bases lining up with TRBD1. This CDR3 comprises 15 residues. Losses at the gene ends were 6 bases for V and 0 bases for J; bases not matched to a gene: 8. Per the germline V gene, CDR1 is GTSNPN and CDR2 is SVGIG (reference sequence). The complete variable domain, with remaining parts taken from reference TRBV30 and TRBJ2-4, reads SQTIHQWPATLVQPVGSPLSLECTVEGTSNPNLYWYRQAAGRGLQLLFYSVGIGQISSEVPQNLSASRPQDRQFILSSKKLLLSDSGFYLCACEGAVQAKNIQYFGAGTRLSVL.

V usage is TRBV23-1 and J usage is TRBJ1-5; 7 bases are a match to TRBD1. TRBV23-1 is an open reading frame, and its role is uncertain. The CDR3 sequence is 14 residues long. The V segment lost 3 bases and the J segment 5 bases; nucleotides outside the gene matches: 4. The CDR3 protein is CASSHLQGHQPQHF. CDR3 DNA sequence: TGCGCCAGCAGTCATCTACAGGGGCATCAGCCCCAGCATTTT.